The TCR beta chain described here comes from a study of T-cell reconstitution after alpha-beta-depleted transplantation in children. This clonotype has just a few counts. TCRbeta library preparation incorporated unique molecular identifiers. A single record per CDR3 protein comes from TCRdb applying MiXCR to the PCR reads. The profile shows a few hundred thousand distinct CDR3 sequences, 10% to 15% of them singletons. The CDR3 contains 15 residues. V was clipped by 6 bases and J by 2 bases, with 17 bases between them. CDR1 MDHEN and CDR2 SYDVKM come from the germline V gene. The chain has TRBV28 and TRBJ2-7; D is uncertain. The specimen comprised PBMCs, mostly from graft donor cells, sampled 360 days after TCRalphabeta/CD19-depleted stem cell transplant. This receptor was obtained from a male patient aged 10 to 17 who had a stem cell transplant for acute myeloid leukemia, so the T cells may come from the graft donor. The CDR3 DNA sequence: TGTGCCAGCAGCCAAACCAAGGGCCGGACCTACGAGCAGTACTTC. Translation gives CASSQTKGRTYEQYF.